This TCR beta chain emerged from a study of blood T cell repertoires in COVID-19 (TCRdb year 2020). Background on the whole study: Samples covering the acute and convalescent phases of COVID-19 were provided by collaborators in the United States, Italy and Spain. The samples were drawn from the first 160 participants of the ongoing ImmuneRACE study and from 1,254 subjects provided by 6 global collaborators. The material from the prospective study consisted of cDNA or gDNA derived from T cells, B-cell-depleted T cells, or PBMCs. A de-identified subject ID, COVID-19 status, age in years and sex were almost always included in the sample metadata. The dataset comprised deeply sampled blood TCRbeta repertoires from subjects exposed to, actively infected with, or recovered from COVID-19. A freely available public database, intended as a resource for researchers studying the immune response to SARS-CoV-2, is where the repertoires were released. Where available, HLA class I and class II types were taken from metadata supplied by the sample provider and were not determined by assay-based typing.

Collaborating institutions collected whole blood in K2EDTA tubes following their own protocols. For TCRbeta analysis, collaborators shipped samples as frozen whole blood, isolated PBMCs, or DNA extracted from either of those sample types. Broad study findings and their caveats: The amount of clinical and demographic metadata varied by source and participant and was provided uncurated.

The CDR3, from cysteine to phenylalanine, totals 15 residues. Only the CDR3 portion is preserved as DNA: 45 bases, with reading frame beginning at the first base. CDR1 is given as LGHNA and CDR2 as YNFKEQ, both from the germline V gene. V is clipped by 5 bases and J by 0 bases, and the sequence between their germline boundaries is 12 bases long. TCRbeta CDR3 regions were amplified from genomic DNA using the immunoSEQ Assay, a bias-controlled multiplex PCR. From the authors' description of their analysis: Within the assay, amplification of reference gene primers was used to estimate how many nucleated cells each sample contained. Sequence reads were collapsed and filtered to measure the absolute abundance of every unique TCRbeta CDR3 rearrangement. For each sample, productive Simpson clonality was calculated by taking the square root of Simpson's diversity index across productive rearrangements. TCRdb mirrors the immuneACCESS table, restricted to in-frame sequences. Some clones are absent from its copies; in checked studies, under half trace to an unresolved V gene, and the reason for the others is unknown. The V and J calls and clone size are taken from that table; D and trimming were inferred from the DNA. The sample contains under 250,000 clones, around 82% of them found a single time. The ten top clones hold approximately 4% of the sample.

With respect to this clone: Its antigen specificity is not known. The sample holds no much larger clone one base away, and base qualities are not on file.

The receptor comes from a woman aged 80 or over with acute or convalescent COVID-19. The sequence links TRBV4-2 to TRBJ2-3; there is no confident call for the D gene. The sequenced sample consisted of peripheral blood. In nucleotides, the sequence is TGTGCCAGCAGCTCGTTACTACCCAGCACAGATACGCAGTATTTT. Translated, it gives CASSSLLPSTDTQYF.